The T cell receptor (beta chain) under discussion was sequenced for a study of identical twins (dated by TCRdb to 2015 to 2016). At the level of the whole study: The study deep-sequenced TCR alpha and beta repertoires from monozygotic twins, unrelated adults of various ages and cord blood to test whether fetal clonotypes persist. To rule out contamination, the twin experiments were replicated at different times with different library preparation protocols. Study-wide conclusions, independent of this receptor: In monozygotic twins, recombination models systematically underestimated out-of-frame TCR alpha sharing, but the models matched the sharing seen between unrelated individuals. Invariant T cells such as MAIT and iNKT could partly confound zero-insertion analyses, although diverse VJ usage argued against such confounding for most clonotypes. Compared with coincidental sharing between unrelated individuals, out-of-frame TCR alpha sequences shared between twins had an excess of sequences with low generation probability. Because the same donors could not be followed over many years, the conclusions relied on cross-sectional statistical analysis. Abundant cord blood beta clonotypes had fewer insertions, young adult naive repertoires showed a similar but weaker trend, and memory repertoires showed no such trend. The excess sharing between twins in beta out-of-frame sequences was weaker because fewer shared sequences reduced the signal-to-noise ratio.

Every donor was a healthy Caucasian. The twin cohort consisted of three pairs of female monozygotic twins, all aged 18 to 29 years. RNA for TCR libraries was isolated from peripheral blood mononuclear cells. The CDR3 numbers 15 residues from cysteine through phenylalanine. Just the 45-base CDR3 DNA is kept, in frame starting at base 1. Based on the germline V gene (reference sequence), the CDR1 and CDR2 sequences are LNHNV and YYDKDF. Trimming at the junction amounts to 6 bases on V and 0 bases on J, and the germline ends lie 15 bases apart. This clonotype occurred many times. Its antigen specificity is not known. Nothing much larger sits one base from this clone, and base qualities are not available. The method was 5' RACE. TCRdb names Illumina HiSeq 2000 as the instrument used. A universal primer binding site was added through template switching, and the final cDNA carried a unique molecular identifier so that TCR cDNA molecules could be counted accurately. First-strand cDNA for TCR alpha and beta chains was synthesized from specific primers in the conserved constant-segment region. To control for contamination, every cDNA library was double barcoded, receiving both a SMART-Mk sample barcode and Illumina barcodes. Two successive PCR steps introduced TruSeq adapter sequences along with Illumina sample barcodes. Sequencing of the TCR alpha and beta cDNA libraries was done on the Illumina HiSeq platform using custom primers. In the authors' own workflow: Unique molecular identifiers were extracted from raw reads with MiGEC, and CDR3 positions were determined with MiXCR. Recombination models were inferred per individual with the repgenHMM and IGoR tools using an EM algorithm. Shared clonotypes were analyzed with the tcR package in R, and sharing was normalized by the product of cloneset sizes. To study raw recombination free of thymic and clonal selection effects, out-of-frame nonproductive sequences were analyzed. Through fastp at Q25 and MiXCR, TCRdb rebuilt clones from the public reads, retaining in-frame beta chains. Rows merge per CDR3 protein into single entries with the most common DNA and genes. The V and J calls reflect TCRdb's pipeline rather than the authors' work. The sample table lists nearly 650,000 distinct CDR3 sequences, about 7.1% of them with a count of one. Clones ranked in the top ten supply around 1.6% of the sample.

These data also featured in a second study, about yellow fever vaccine responses in identical twins. Drawing on the second study: The T cell response to vaccination in identical twins was reported by the authors to appear partly convergent and partly personalized. Focusing on identical twins, the study followed the T cell clones that responded to the vaccine, and did so with precision.

The TCR sequence derives from a woman between 18 and 29 years old in good health. The chain uses TRBV15 and TRBJ2-7; there is no confident call for the D gene. Sample: PBMCs. The CDR3 protein sequence reads: CATRDGTTSSYEQYF. The DNA sequence reads TGTGCCACCAGGGACGGCACTACCAGCTCCTACGAGCAGTACTTC.